The text below deals with one T cell receptor beta chain. The V gene end was trimmed by 4 bases and the J gene end by 4 bases; junction bases not matched to a gene: 6. The V gene's germline CDR1 is SNHLY and CDR2 FYNNEI. The CDR3 length is 14 residues. This entry belongs to a study of T cell changes during pregnancy in multiple sclerosis. Produced via immunoSEQ multiplex PCR; TCRdb's table is partial and in-frame only. This table holds roughly 69,000 clones, 90% to 95% found once. Sequenced here: peripheral blood, sampled after pregnancy. The sequence came from a female donor with multiple sclerosis, enrolled in a pregnancy study. The rearrangement uses TRBV2 and TRBJ1-2, with TRBD1 matching 7 bases. CDR3 in amino acids: CASSGRQGTYGYTF. CDR3 in DNA: TGTGCCAGCAGTGGGCGACAGGGAACCTATGGCTACACCTTC.